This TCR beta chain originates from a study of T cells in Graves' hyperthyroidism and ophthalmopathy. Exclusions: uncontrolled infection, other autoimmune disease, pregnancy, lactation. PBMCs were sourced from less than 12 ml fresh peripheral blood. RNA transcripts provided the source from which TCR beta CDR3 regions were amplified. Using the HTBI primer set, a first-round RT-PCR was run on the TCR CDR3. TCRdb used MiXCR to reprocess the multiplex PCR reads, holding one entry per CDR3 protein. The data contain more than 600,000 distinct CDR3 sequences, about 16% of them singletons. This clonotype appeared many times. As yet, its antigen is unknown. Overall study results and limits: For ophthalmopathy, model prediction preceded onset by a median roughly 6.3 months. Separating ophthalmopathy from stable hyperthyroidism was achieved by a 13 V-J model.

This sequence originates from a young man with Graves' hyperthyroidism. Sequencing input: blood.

In DNA, the CDR3 is TGTGCCAGCAGCTTATCAACAGGGGGAGATACGCAGTATTTT. Amino acid sequence: CASSLSTGGDTQYF. V usage is TRBV2 and J usage is TRBJ2-3; 8 bases line up with TRBD1. V dropped 6 bases and J dropped 5; count of bases not matched to a gene: 7. Germline V gene lookup returns CDR1 SNHLY and CDR2 FYNNEI. The CDR3 contains 14 residues.